The 22 T cell receptor beta chains in this list originate from one sample, sequenced in a study of neurological immune-mediated disorders. A single record per CDR3 protein comes from TCRdb applying MiXCR to the 5' RACE reads. The sample records 81,000 or so distinct CDR3 sequences, approximately 5% being singletons. The sequenced sample consisted of PBMCs. The receptors stem from a woman in her 30s with multiple sclerosis.

In this sample, this clonotype turned up many times. The chain couples TRBV9 to TRBJ2-3; possible D gene TRBD1, 5 bases. Germline lookup yields CDR1 SGDLS and CDR2 YYNGEE. This CDR3 is built from 15 residues. V was cut by 3 bases and J by 1 base, with 12 bases left in between. CDR3 bases: TGTGCCAGCAGCGCACAGGTAGGAGGCACAGATACGCAGTATTTT. It is translated as CASSAQVGGTDTQYF.

This clonotype appeared a few times. This rearrangement joins TRBV5-1 to TRBJ1-1; D remains unclear. CDR1 SGHRS and CDR2 YFSETQ come from the germline V gene. V lost 2 bases and J 10 bases, leaving 15 bases between the germline ends. CDR3 length equals 13 residues. CDR3 loop: CASSLEDLSGAFF. In DNA, the CDR3 is TGCGCCAGCAGCTTAGAGGACCTCTCGGGAGCTTTCTTT.

This clonotype was picked up many times. CDR3 sequence reads: CSVADRRQPQHF. CDR3 DNA: TGCAGTGTCGCGGACAGGCGTCAGCCCCAGCATTTT. This chain uses TRBV20-1 with TRBJ1-5; 7 nucleotides agree with TRBD1. V shed 7 bases and J 6 bases; nucleotides not matched to a gene: 6. Germline V gene lookup returns CDR1 DFQATT and CDR2 SNEGSKA (reference sequence). The CDR3 runs 12 residues.

This clonotype was counted many times. CDR3 sequence: CASSRISRVTSGGNEQFF. The CDR3 bases are TGTGCCAGCAGCCGCATCTCCCGGGTGACTAGCGGGGGAAATGAGCAGTTCTTC. The J gene is TRBJ2-1, the V gene TRBV5-5; 12 positions agree with TRBD2. V gave up 4 bases and J gave up 7 bases; unmatched junction bases: 15. The length of the CDR3 is 18 residues. The germline V gene encodes CDR1 SGHKS and CDR2 YYEKEE (reference sequence).

This clonotype was counted at least ten times. The chain combines TRBV7-9 with TRBJ2-7; D is unresolved. Germline V gene data show CDR1 as SEHNR and CDR2 as FQNEAQ (reference sequence). The CDR3 has 11 residues. Trimming stripped 6 bases from V and 5 bases from J, with 8 bases between. CDR3 sequence: CASRSLHEQYF. The CDR3 nucleotides read TGTGCCAGCAGATCCTTACACGAGCAGTACTTC.

The chain carries TRBV6-1 and TRBJ2-7; D tentatively reads TRBD1 or TRBD2 (5 bases each). V lost 4 bases, J lost 7 bases, and 20 bases lay in between. The germline V gene encodes CDR1 MNHNS and CDR2 SASEGT. The CDR3 has 15 residues. The CDR3 nucleotides read TGTGCCAGCAGTGTCGCAGGGACCACGTTTCGGGAGCAGTACGTC. This gives the protein CASSVAGTTFREQYV.

V usage is TRBV10-1 and J usage is TRBJ2-1, with a possible D match to TRBD1 (5 bases). Germline V gene lookup returns CDR1 WNHNN and CDR2 SYGVQD (reference sequence). The CDR3 totals 14 residues. Between the trimmed V and J ends, which lost 2 bases and 7 bases, there was a span of 12 bases. The DNA for the CDR3 is TGCGCCAGCAGTGAGGGGCAGGGTAGAAATGAGCAGTTCTTC. As protein: CASSEGQGRNEQFF.

This clonotype has ten or more counts. The chain couples TRBV5-1 to TRBJ1-5; D not certain. Germline V gives CDR1 SGHRS, CDR2 YFSETQ. V lost 4 bases, J lost 3 bases, and 17 bases lay in between. The CDR3 spans 16 residues. CDR3 amino acids: CASSPLGPGDNQPQHF. CDR3 bases: TGCGCCAGCAGCCCGCTCGGCCCCGGGGACAATCAGCCCCAGCATTTT.

The chain uses TRBV6-5 and TRBJ2-3, with 7 nucleotides matching TRBD1. After removal of 5 bases from V and 4 bases from J, the junction contained 6 bases not matched to a gene. Germline V lookup: CDR1 MNHEY, CDR2 SVGAGI. The CDR3 is 14 amino acids. The chain's CDR3 is CASSKRDRADTQYF. The DNA of the CDR3 is TGTGCCAGCAGTAAAAGAGACAGGGCAGATACGCAGTATTTT.

This clonotype was recorded at least ten times. V is TRBV28 and J is TRBJ1-3; D remains ambiguous. Germline-derived CDR1 and CDR2 are MDHEN and SYDVKM. The CDR3 extends over 18 amino acids. V lost 1 base and J 3 bases, leaving 19 bases between the germline ends. Written as DNA, the CDR3 is TGTGCCAGCAGTTTATATCGGCCTATCACCGGCGGTGGAAACACCATATATTTT. Amino acids: CASSLYRPITGGGNTIYF.

This clonotype was detected only a few times. The chain is built from TRBV7-3 and TRBJ1-4; D call uncertain. Trimming left V 5 bases short and J 6 bases short, with 25 bases between. The CDR3 loop spans 18 amino acids. Per the germline V gene, CDR1 is SGHTA and CDR2 is FQGTGA. The CDR3 coding sequence is TGTGCCAGCAGCCGTATCGTCCGAAAAAGTTGCTCCTATGAAAAACTGTTTTTT. Encoded protein: CASSRIVRKSCSYEKLFF.

This chain links TRBV12-3 or TRBV12-4 with TRBJ2-5; D not certain. Deletions cut 3 bases from V and 5 bases from J, with 13 bases between. The CDR3 spans 14 residues. The CDR3 bases are TGTGCCAGCAGTTTTTATAGCCGCTCGGAGACCCAGTACTTC. It codes for CASSFYSRSETQYF.

This chain connects TRBV28 to TRBJ1-2, with D uncertain. This CDR3 is 11 amino acids long. Germline CDR1 MDHEN, CDR2 SYDVKM. The V end lost 6 bases, the J end lost 1 base, and 3 bases lay between the germline ends. DNA for the CDR3: TGTGCCAGCAGACTTAACTATGGCTACACCTTC. Translation gives CASRLNYGYTF.

In this sample, this clonotype turned up many times. V gene TRBV20-1 combines with J gene TRBJ2-1, with a possible D match to TRBD2 (5 bases). Germline V gene sequence: CDR1 DFQATT, CDR2 SNEGSKA (reference sequence). V lost 5 bases and J lost 0, with 17 bases in between. CDR3 length: 16 residues. The CDR3 nucleotides are TGCAGTGCTCCCCCGGACTCCATCAGCTCCTACAATGAGCAGTTCTTC. Amino acids: CSAPPDSISSYNEQFF.

The chain has TRBV28 and TRBJ1-5; D is unclear. Per the germline V gene, CDR1 is MDHEN and CDR2 is SYDVKM. V dropped 1 base and J dropped 5 bases, with 3 bases sitting between them. This CDR3 is 12 amino acids long. This CDR3 is CASSLSYQPQHF. The CDR3 DNA is TGTGCCAGCAGTTTATCTTATCAGCCCCAGCATTTT. Looking up the rest from reference TRBV28 and TRBJ1-5 gives the full variable domain: DVKVTQSSRYLVKRTGEKVFLECVQDMDHENMFWYRQDPGLGLRLIYFSYDVKMKEKGDIPEGYSVSREKKERFSLILESASTNQTSMYLCASSLSYQPQHFGDGTRLSIL.

The chain has TRBV20-1 and TRBJ2-7; 9 bases map to TRBD2. The germline gives CDR1 DFQATT, CDR2 SNEGSKA (reference sequence). Unmatched junction bases numbered 6, after V lost 6 bases and J lost 0 bases. The CDR3 extends over 14 amino acids. This CDR3 is CSATPLAGSYEQYF. The CDR3 DNA reads as TGCAGTGCCACCCCACTAGCGGGCTCCTACGAGCAGTACTTC.

This clonotype has a handful of counts. This chain's CDR3 is CASSRYGTVGTDTQYF. The CDR3 coding sequence is TGTGCCAGCAGCCGGTACGGGACAGTGGGTACAGATACGCAGTATTTT. This sequence joins TRBV5-6 and TRBJ2-3; 7 nucleotides agree with TRBD1. Germline loops: CDR1 SGHDT, CDR2 YYEEEE. Trimming removed 4 bases from V and 3 bases from J; junction bases left unmatched: 11. The CDR3 contains 16 residues.

This chain links TRBV5-5 with TRBJ1-4; D is possibly TRBD1 (5 bases). V was shortened by 4 bases and J by 0 bases, with 7 bases between the two germline ends. Germline CDR1 SGHKS, CDR2 YYEKEE (reference sequence). The CDR3 extends over 14 amino acids. The CDR3 reads CASSRGATNEKLFF. As DNA, the CDR3 is TGTGCCAGCAGCAGGGGAGCAACTAATGAAAAACTGTTTTTT.

This clonotype was seen many times. The J gene is TRBJ2-1, the V gene TRBV12-3 or TRBV12-4; D assignment may be TRBD1 or TRBD2 (5 bases each). CDR3 length: 13 amino acids. Trimming removed 5 bases at V and 3 bases at J, with 8 bases between. The CDR3 is CASSGAGYNEQFF. CDR3 nucleotide sequence: TGTGCCAGCAGTGGGGCGGGCTACAATGAGCAGTTCTTC.

This clonotype has at least ten counts. V and J are TRBV24-1 and TRBJ2-1, with D possibly matching TRBD2 (5 bases). CDR1 is KGHDR and CDR2 is SFDVKD in the germline V gene. V was pared by 5 bases and J by 0 bases, with 10 bases between. The CDR3 contains 15 residues. CDR3 residues: CATSGRESSYNEQFF. In nucleotides, the CDR3 is TGTGCCACCAGTGGACGGGAAAGCTCCTACAATGAGCAGTTCTTC.

This clonotype has ten or more counts. This rearrangement joins TRBV12-3 or TRBV12-4 to TRBJ1-2; D unresolved. The CDR3 consists of 12 residues. V lost 3 bases and J 3 bases, leaving 5 bases between the germline ends. This CDR3 is CASSFGHYGYTF. As DNA, the CDR3 is TGTGCCAGCAGTTTTGGACACTATGGCTACACCTTC.

This clonotype showed up many times. The V call is TRBV12-3 or TRBV12-4, the J call TRBJ2-1; D is unresolved. This CDR3 has 17 amino acids. Trimming shortened V by 1 base and J by 5 bases, and 18 bases separated the two germline ends. CDR3 sequence (DNA): TGTGCCAGCAGTTTAGTAGCTACCCAGCGAAGGGACAATGAGCAGTTCTTC. Translated: CASSLVATQRRDNEQFF.